The clone carrying this T cell receptor beta chain was detected only a few times. No antigen is known for it. This sample is part of a study of CD8 T cells in ankylosing spondylitis. MiXCR, applied by TCRdb to the 5' RACE reads, yields one record per CDR3 protein. The sample contains 75,000 to 95,000 distinct CDR3 sequences, just under 9% of which appear only once. The J segment lost 2 bases and the V segment lost 0 bases, leaving 4 bases of the junction unmatched. The CDR3 sequence is 16 residues long. Germline V gene lookup returns CDR1 MNHEY and CDR2 SMNVEV (reference sequence). Study-wide points: It was reported that disease-linked clones were significantly enriched in matched ankylosing spondylitis synovial fluid. Roughly eight highly homologous variants formed a TCR beta motif that appeared characteristic of ankylosing spondylitis blood.

The chain employs TRBV27 and TRBJ2-1; 7 bases line up with TRBD2. The sequencing input was blood, either unsorted or a sorted T cell fraction (not recorded which). The source is a male donor with ankylosing spondylitis. CDR3 sequence: CASSLSLGRAYNEQFF. The CDR3 nucleotides read TGTGCCAGCAGTTTATCGCTGGGGAGGGCCTACAATGAGCAGTTCTTC.